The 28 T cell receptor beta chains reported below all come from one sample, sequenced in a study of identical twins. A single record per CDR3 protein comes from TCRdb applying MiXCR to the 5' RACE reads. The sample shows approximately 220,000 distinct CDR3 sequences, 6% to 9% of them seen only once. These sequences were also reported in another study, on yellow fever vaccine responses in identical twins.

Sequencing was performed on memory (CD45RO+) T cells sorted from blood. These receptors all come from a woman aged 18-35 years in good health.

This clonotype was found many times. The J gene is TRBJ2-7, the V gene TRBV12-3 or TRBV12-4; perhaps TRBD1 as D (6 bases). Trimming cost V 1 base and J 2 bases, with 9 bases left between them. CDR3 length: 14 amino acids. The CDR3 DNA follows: TGTGCCAGCAGTTTAGATACAGGGCCCTACGAGCAGTACTTC. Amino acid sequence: CASSLDTGPYEQYF.

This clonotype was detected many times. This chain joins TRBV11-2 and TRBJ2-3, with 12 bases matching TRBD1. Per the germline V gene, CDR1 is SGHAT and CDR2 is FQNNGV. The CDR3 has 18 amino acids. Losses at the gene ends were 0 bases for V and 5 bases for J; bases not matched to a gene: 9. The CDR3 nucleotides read TGTGCCAGCAGCTTAGATTCGGGGGGACAGGGGGCACGAGATACGCAGTATTTT. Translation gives CASSLDSGGQGARDTQYF.

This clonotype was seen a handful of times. The CDR3 nucleotides read TGCAGCGTTGGGGAGACAGGGTATTCCGAGCAGTACTTC. Residues: CSVGETGYSEQYF. This chain connects TRBV29-1 to TRBJ2-7; 7 bases are a match to TRBD1. CDR3 length: 13 residues. J lost 6 bases, V lost 4 bases, and 9 bases had no gene match. The germline gives CDR1 SQVTM, CDR2 ANQGSEA.

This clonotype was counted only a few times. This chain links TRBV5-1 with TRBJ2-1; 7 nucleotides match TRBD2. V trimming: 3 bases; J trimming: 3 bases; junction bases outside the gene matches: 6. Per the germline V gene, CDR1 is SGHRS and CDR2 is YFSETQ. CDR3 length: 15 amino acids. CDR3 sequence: CASSSGGRDYNEQFF. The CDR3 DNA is TGCGCCAGCAGCTCGGGGGGACGAGACTACAATGAGCAGTTCTTC.

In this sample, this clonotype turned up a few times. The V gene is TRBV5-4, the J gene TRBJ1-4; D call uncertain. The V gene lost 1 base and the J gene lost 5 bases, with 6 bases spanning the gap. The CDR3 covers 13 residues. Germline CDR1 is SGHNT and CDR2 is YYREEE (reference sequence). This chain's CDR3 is CASSLRGNEKLFF. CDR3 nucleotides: TGTGCCAGCAGCTTGCGAGGGAATGAAAAACTGTTTTTT.

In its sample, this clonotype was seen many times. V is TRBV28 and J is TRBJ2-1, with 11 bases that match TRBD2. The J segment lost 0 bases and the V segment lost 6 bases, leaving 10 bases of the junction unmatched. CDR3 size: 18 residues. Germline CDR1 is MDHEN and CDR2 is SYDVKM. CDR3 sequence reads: CASRRASGGSSSYNEQFF. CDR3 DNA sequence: TGTGCCAGCAGGAGGGCTAGCGGGGGGTCCAGCTCCTACAATGAGCAGTTCTTC. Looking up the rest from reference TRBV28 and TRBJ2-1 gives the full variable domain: DVKVTQSSRYLVKRTGEKVFLECVQDMDHENMFWYRQDPGLGLRLIYFSYDVKMKEKGDIPEGYSVSREKKERFSLILESASTNQTSMYLCASRRASGGSSSYNEQFFGPGTRLTVL.

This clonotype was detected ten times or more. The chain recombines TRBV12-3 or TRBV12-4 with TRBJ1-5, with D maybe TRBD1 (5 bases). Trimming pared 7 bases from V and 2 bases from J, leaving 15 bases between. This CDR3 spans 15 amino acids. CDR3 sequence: CASTMTGLGNQPQHF. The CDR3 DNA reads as TGTGCCAGCACCATGACGGGACTCGGCAATCAGCCCCAGCATTTT.

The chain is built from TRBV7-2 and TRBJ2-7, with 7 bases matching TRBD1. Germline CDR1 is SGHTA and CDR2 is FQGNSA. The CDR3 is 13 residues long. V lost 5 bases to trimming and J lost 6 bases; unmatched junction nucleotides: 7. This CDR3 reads CASSMGQWGEQYF. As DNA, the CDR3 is TGTGCCAGCAGCATGGGACAGTGGGGCGAGCAGTACTTC.

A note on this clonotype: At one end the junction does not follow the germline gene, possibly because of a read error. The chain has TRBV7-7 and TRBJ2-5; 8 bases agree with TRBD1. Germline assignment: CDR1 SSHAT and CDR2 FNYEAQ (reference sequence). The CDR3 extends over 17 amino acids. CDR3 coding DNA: TGTGCTAGCAGCCCCAACACCGGACAGGGTGGGTCAGAGACCCAGTACTTC. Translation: CASSPNTGQGGSETQYF.

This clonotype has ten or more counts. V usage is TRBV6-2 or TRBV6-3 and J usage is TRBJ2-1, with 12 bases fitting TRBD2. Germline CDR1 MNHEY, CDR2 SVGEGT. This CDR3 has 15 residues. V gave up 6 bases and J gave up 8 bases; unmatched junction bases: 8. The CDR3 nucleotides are TGTGCCAGCAGCCTTGGACTAGCGGGGAGCGATGAGCAGTTCTTC. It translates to CASSLGLAGSDEQFF.

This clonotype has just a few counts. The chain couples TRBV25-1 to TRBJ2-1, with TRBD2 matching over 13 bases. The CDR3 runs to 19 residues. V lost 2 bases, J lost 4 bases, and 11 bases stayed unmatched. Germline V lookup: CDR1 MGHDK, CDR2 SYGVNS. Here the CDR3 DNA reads TGTGCCAGCAGTGAACCGGGACACGGGACTAGCGGGGTATACAATGAGCAGTTCTTC. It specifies CASSEPGHGTSGVYNEQFF.

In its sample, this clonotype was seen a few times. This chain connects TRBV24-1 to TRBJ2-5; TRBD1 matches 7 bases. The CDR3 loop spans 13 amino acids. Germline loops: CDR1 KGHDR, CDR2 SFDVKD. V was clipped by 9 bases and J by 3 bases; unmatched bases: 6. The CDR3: CATSGGPKETQYF. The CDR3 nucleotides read TGTGCCACCTCAGGGGGACCTAAAGAGACCCAGTACTTC.

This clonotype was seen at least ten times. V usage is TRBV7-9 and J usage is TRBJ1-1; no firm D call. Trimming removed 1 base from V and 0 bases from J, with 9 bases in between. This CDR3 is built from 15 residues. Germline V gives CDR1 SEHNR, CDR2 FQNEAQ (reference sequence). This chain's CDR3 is CASSLGEYLNTEAFF. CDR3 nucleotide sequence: TGTGCCAGCAGCTTAGGAGAGTACCTGAACACTGAAGCTTTCTTT.

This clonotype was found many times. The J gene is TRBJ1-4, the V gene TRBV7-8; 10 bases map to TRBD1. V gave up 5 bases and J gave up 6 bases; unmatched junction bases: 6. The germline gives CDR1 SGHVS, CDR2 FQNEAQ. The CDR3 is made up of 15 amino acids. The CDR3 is CASSQDRGLDEKLFF. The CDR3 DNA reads TGTGCCAGCAGCCAAGACAGGGGGCTCGATGAAAAACTGTTTTTT.

The CDR3 here is CSAHWVHLGRVSPDTQYF. DNA of the CDR3: TGCAGTGCCCACTGGGTCCATCTAGGCAGGGTCTCACCAGATACGCAGTATTTT. The chain joins TRBV20-1 to TRBJ2-3; a possible D gene is TRBD1 (5 bases). Trimming took 6 bases from V and 4 from J, leaving 29 bases between them. The CDR3 sequence is 18 residues long. In germline, CDR1 is DFQATT, CDR2 SNEGSKA (reference sequence).

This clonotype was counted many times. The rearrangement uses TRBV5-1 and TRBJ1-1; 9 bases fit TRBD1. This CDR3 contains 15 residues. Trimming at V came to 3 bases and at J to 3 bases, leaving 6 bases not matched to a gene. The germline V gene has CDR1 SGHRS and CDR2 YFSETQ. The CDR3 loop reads CASSSTGGSHTEAFF. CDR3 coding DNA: TGCGCCAGCAGCTCCACAGGGGGCTCCCACACTGAAGCTTTCTTT.

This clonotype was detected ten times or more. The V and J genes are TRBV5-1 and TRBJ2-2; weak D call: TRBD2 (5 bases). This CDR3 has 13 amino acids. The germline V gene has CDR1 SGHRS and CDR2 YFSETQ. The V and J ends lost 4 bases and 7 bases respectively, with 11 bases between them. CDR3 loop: CASSPGNDGELFF. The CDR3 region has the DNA TGCGCCAGCAGCCCCGGGAACGACGGGGAGCTGTTTTTT.

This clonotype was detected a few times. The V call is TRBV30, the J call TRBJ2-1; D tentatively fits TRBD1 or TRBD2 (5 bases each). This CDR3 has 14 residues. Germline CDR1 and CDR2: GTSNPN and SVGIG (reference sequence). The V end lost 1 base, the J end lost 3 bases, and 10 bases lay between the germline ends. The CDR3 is CAWSGGALYNEQFF. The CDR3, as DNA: TGTGCCTGGAGTGGAGGGGCCCTCTACAATGAGCAGTTCTTC. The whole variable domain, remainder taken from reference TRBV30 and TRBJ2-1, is SQTIHQWPATLVQPVGSPLSLECTVEGTSNPNLYWYRQAAGRGLQLLFYSVGIGQISSEVPQNLSASRPQDRQFILSSKKLLLSDSGFYLCAWSGGALYNEQFFGPGTRLTVL.

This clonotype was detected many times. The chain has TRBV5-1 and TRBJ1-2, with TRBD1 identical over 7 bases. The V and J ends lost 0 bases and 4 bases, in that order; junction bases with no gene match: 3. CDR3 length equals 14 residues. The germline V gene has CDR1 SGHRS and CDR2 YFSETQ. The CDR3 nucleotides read TGCGCCAGCAGCTTGGGACAGGGTGCCTATGGCTACACCTTC. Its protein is CASSLGQGAYGYTF.

CDR3 bases: TGTGCCAGCTCGAAATCCGGGACACTTTACGAGCAGTACTTC. It encodes CASSKSGTLYEQYF. V and J are TRBV18 and TRBJ2-7, with D possibly TRBD1 on 6 matching bases. The CDR3 consists of 14 residues. Germline V gene data show CDR1 as KGHSH and CDR2 as LQKENI. The germline V and J ends were trimmed by 6 bases and 4 bases, with 16 bases remaining between them.

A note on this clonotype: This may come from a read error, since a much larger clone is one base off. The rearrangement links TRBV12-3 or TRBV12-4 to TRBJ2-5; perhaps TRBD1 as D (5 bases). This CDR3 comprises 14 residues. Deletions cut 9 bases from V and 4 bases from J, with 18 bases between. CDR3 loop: CASYIYGAVETQYF. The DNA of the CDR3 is TGTGCCAGTTATATCTATGGGGCAGTAGAGACCCAGTACTTC.

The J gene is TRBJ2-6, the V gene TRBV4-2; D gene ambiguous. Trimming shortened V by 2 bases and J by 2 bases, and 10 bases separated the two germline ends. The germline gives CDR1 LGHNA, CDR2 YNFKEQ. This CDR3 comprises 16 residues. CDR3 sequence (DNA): TGTGCCAGCAGCCAACCAGACGGCACTGGGGCCAACGTCCTGACTTTC. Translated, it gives CASSQPDGTGANVLTF.

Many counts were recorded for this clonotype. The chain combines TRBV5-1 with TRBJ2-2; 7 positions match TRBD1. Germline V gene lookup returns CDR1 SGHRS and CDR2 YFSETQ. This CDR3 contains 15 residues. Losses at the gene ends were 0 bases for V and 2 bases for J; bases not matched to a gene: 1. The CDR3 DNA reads TGCGCCAGCAGCTTGGAGGGGGCTAACACCGGGGAGCTGTTTTTT. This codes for CASSLEGANTGELFF.

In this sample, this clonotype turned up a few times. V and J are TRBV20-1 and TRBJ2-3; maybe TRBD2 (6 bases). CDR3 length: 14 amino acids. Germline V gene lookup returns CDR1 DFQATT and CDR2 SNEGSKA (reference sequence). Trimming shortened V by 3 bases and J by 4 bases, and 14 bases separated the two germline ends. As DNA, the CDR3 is TGCAGTGCTAGTGGGGCGAGGGAGGCAGATACGCAGTATTTT. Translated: CSASGAREADTQYF.

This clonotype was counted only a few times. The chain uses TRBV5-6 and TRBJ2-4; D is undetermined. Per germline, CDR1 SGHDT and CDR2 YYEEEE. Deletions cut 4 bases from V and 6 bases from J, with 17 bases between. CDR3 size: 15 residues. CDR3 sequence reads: CASSGGYSALNIQYF. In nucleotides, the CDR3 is TGTGCCAGCAGCGGTGGGTATTCAGCACTAAACATTCAGTACTTC.

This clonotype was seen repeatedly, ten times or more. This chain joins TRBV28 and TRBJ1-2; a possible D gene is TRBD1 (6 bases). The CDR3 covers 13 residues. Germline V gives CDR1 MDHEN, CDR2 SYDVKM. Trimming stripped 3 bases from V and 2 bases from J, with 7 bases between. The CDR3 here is CASSFRGNYGYTF. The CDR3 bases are TGTGCCAGCAGTTTCAGGGGAAACTATGGCTACACCTTC.

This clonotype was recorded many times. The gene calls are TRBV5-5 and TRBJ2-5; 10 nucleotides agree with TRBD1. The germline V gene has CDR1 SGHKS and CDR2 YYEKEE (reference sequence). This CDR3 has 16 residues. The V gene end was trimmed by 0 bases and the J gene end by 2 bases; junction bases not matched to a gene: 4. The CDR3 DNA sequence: TGTGCCAGCAGCTTGGGACAGGGACAGGGGCAAGAGACCCAGTACTTC. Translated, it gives CASSLGQGQGQETQYF.

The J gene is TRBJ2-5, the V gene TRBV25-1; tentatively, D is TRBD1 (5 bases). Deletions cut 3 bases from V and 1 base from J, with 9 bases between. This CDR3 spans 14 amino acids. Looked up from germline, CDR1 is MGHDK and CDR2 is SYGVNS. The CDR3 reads CASSERQGQETQYF. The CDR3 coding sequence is TGTGCCAGCAGTGAGAGGCAGGGCCAAGAGACCCAGTACTTC.